This T cell receptor (beta chain) was captured by sequencing in a study of preoperative IRX-2 immunotherapy in early breast cancer. The V end was cut by 3 bases, the J end by 0 bases, with 8 bases between. Germline CDR1 reads KGHSH; CDR2 reads LQKENI. The length of the CDR3 is 14 residues. Treatment meaning: preoperative locoregional IRX-2 cytokine immunotherapy. Samples came from a phase Ib trial of preoperative locoregional IRX-2 cytokine immunotherapy. The method was immunoSEQ multiplex PCR; TCRdb's version includes in-frame clones alone and lacks a portion of them. The sample lists approximately 11,000 clones; roughly 80% were seen once.

Sample: lymph node tissue, taken before IRX-2 immunotherapy. The chain links TRBV18 to TRBJ1-1; D call uncertain. The origin of this receptor is a human donor with breast cancer. CDR3 residues: CASSPEVMNTEAFF. The DNA of the CDR3 is TGTGCCAGCTCACCGGAGGTTATGAACACTGAAGCTTTCTTT. Full variable domain (missing parts from reference TRBV18 and TRBJ1-1): NAGVMQNPRHLVRRRGQEARLRCSPMKGHSHVYWYRQLPEEGLKFMVYLQKENIIDESGMPKERFSAEFPKEGPSILRIQQVVRGDSAAYFCASSPEVMNTEAFFGQGTRLTVV.